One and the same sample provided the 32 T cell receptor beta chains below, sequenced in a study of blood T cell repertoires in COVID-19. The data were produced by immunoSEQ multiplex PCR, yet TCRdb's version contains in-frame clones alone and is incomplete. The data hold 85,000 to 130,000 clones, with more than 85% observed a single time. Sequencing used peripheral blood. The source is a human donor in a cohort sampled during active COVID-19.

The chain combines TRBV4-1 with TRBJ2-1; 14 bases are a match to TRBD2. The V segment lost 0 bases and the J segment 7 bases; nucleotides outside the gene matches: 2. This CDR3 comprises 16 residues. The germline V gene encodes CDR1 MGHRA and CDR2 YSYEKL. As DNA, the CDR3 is TGCGCCAGCAGCCAAGATGGGACTAGCGGGGGTAATGAGCAGTTCTTC. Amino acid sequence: CASSQDGTSGGNEQFF.

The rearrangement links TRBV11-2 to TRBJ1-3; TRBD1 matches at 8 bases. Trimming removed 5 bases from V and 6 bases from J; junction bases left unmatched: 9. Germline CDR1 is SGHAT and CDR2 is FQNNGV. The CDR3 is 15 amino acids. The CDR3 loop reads CASSILTGVENTIYF. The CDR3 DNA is TGTGCCAGCAGCATACTGACAGGGGTTGAAAACACCATATATTTT. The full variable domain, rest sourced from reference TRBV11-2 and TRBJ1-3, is EAGVAQSPRYKIIEKRQSVAFWCNPISGHATLYWYQQILGQGPKLLIQFQNNGVVDDSQLPKDRFSAERLKGVDSTLKIQPAKLEDSAVYLCASSILTGVENTIYFGEGSWLTVV.

CDR3 residues: CASSDTSSGANVLTF. The DNA for the CDR3 is TGTGCCAGCAGTGACACTAGCTCTGGGGCCAACGTCCTGACTTTC. The rearrangement links TRBV6-4 to TRBJ2-6, with D possibly being TRBD2 (5 bases). This CDR3 has 15 residues. V gave up 2 bases and J gave up 0 bases, with 5 bases separating them. Germline CDR1 and CDR2: MRHNA and SNTAGT.

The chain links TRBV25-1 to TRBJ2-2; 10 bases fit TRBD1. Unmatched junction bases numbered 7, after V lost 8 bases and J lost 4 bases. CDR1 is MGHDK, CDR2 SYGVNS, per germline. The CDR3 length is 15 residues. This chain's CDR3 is CASGGDRGGTGELFF. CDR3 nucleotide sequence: TGTGCCAGCGGGGGGGACAGGGGAGGCACCGGGGAGCTGTTTTTT. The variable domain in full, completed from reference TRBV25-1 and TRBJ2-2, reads EADIYQTPRYLVIGTGKKITLECSQTMGHDKMYWYQQDPGMELHLIHYSYGVNSTEKGDLSSESTVSRIRTEHFPLTLESARPSHTSQYLCASGGDRGGTGELFFGEGSRLTVL.

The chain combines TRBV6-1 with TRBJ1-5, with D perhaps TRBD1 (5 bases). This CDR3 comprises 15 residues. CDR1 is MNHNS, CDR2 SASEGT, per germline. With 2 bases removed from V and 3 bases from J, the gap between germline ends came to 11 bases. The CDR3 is CASSEWGRINQPQHF. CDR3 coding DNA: TGTGCCAGCAGTGAATGGGGCAGAATCAATCAGCCCCAGCATTTT.

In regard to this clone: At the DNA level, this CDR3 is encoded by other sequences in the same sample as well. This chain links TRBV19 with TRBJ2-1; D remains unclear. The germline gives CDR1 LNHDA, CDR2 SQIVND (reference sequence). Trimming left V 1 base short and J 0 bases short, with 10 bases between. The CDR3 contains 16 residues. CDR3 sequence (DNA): TGTGCCAGTAGTATAGTGTTGGCGGCCTCCTACAATGAGCAGTTCTTC. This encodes CASSIVLAASYNEQFF.

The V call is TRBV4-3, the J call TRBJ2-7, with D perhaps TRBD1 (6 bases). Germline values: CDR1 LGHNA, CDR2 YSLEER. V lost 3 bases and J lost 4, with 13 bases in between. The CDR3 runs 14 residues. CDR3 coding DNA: TGCGCCAGCAGCCAGTTACAGGGAAGGTACGAGCAGTACTTC. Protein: CASSQLQGRYEQYF.

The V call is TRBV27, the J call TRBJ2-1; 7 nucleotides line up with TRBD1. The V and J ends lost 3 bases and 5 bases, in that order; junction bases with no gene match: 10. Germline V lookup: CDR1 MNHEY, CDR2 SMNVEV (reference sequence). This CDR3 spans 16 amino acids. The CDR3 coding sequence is TGTGCCAGCAGTTTGAGGGGGCCCTCACACGACAATGAGCAGTTCTTC. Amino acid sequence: CASSLRGPSHDNEQFF.

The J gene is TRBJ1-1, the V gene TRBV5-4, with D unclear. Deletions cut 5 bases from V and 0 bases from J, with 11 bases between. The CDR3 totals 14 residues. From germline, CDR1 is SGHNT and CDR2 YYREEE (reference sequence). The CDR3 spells CASSYPSVNTEAFF. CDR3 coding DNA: TGTGCCAGCAGTTACCCATCGGTGAACACTGAAGCTTTCTTT.

In DNA form, the CDR3 reads TGTGCCAGCAGCCAAGGGGGGCAGTCCTACGAGCAGTACTTC. This translates into CASSQGGQSYEQYF. V and J are TRBV4-2 and TRBJ2-7; D might be TRBD1 (6 bases). With 1 base removed from V and 1 base from J, the gap between germline ends came to 8 bases. Looked up from germline, CDR1 is LGHNA and CDR2 is YNFKEQ. This CDR3 is 14 amino acids long.

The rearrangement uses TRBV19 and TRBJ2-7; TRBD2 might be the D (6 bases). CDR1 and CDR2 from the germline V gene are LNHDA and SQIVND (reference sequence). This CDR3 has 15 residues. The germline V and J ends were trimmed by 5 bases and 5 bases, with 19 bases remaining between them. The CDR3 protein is CASSALRGFENEQYF. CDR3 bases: TGTGCCAGTAGTGCGCTACGGGGGTTTGAGAACGAGCAGTACTTC.

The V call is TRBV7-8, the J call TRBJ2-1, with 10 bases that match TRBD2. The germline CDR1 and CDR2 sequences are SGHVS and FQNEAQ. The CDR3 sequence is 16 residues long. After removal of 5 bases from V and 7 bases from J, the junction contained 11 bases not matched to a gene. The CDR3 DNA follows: TGTGCCAGCAGCCCCCTCCTAGCGGGAGTAGGGAATGAGCAGTTCTTC. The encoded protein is CASSPLLAGVGNEQFF.

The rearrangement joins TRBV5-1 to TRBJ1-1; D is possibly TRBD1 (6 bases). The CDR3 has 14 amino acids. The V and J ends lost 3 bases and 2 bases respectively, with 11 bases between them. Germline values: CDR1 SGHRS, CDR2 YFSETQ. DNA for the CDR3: TGCGCCAGCAGCTCGGAGGACAGAAACACTGAAGCTTTCTTT. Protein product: CASSSEDRNTEAFF.

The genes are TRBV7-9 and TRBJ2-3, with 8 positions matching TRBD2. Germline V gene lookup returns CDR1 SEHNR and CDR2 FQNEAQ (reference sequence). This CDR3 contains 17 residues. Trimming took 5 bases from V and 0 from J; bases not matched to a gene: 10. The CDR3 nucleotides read TGTGCCAGCAGCCCCCTAGCGGGCGAGCGGAGCACAGATACGCAGTATTTT. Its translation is CASSPLAGERSTDTQYF.

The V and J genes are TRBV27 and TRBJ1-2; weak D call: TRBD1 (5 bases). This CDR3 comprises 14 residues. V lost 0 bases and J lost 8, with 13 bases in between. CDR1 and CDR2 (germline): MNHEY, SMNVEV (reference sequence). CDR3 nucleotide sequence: TGTGCCAGCAGTTTATCGAATTCAGGGTTAGGCTACACCTTC. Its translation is CASSLSNSGLGYTF.

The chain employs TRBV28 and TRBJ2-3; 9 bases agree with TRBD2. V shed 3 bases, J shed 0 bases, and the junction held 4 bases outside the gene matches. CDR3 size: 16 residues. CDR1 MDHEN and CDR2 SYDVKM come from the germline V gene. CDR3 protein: CASSFLSGSSTDTQYF. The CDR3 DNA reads TGTGCCAGCAGTTTTCTTAGCGGGAGTAGCACAGATACGCAGTATTTT. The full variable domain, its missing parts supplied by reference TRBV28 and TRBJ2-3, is DVKVTQSSRYLVKRTGEKVFLECVQDMDHENMFWYRQDPGLGLRLIYFSYDVKMKEKGDIPEGYSVSREKKERFSLILESASTNQTSMYLCASSFLSGSSTDTQYFGPGTRLTVL.

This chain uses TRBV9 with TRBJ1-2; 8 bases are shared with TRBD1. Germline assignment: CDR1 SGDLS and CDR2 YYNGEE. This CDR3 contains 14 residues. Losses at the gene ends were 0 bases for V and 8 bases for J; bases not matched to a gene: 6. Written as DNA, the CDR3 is TGTGCCAGCAGCGTAGAACCGACAGGGGAAGGCTACACCTTC. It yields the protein CASSVEPTGEGYTF.

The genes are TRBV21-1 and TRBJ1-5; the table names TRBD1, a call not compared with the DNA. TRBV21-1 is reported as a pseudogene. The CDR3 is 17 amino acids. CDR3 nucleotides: TGTGCCAGCAGCAAAGGGTCCCGACAGGGGGTAAATCAGCCCCAGCATTTT. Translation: CASSKGSRQGVNQPQHF.

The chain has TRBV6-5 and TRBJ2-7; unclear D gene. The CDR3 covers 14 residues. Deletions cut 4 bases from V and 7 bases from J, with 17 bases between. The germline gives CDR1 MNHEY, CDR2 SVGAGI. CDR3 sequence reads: CASSSNLSPMEQYF. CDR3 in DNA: TGTGCCAGCAGTTCTAATCTCTCACCGATGGAGCAGTACTTC.

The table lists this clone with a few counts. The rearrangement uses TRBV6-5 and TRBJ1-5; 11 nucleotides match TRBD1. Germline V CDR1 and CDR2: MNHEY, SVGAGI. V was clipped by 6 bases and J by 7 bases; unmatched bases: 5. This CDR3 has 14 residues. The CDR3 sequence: CASSPGTGGQPQHF. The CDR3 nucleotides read TGTGCCAGCAGCCCCGGGACAGGGGGGCAGCCCCAGCATTTT.

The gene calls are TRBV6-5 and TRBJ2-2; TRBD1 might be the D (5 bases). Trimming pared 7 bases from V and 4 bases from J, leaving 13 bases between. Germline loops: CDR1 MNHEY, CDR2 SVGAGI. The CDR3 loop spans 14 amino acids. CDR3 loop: CASMQGWSTGELFF. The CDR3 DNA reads TGTGCCAGCATGCAGGGTTGGAGCACCGGGGAGCTGTTTTTT.

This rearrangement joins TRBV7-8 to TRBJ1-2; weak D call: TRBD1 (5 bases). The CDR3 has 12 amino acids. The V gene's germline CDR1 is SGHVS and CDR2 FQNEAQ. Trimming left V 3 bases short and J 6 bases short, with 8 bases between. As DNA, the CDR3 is TGTGCCAGCAGCTTGGGACTAGATGGCTACACCTTC. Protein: CASSLGLDGYTF.

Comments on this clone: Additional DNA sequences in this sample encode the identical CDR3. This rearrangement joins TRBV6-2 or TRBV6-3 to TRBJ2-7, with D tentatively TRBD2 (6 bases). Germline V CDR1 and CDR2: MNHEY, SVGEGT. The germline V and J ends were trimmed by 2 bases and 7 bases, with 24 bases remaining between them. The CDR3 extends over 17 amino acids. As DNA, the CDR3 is TGTGCCAGCAGTTACCCGCGCGGGACTCCCGGTTGGCATGAGCAGTACTTC. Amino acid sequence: CASSYPRGTPGWHEQYF.

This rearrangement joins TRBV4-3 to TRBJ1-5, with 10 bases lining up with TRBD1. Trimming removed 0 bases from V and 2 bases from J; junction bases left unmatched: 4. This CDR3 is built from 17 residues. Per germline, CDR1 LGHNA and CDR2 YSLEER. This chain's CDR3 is CASSQDYGQGGNQPQHF. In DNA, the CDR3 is TGCGCCAGCAGCCAAGATTACGGACAGGGGGGCAATCAGCCCCAGCATTTT.

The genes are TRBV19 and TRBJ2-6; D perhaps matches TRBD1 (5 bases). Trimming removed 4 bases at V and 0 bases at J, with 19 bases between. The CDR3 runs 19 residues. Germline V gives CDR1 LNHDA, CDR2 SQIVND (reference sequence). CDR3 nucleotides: TGTGCCAGTAGTACCCTCAGGGTTTCCCCTCTCTCTGGGGCCAACGTCCTGACTTTC. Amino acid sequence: CASSTLRVSPLSGANVLTF. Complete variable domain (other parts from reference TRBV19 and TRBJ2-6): DGGITQSPKYLFRKEGQNVTLSCEQNLNHDAMYWYRQDPGQGLRLIYYSQIVNDFQKGDIAEGYSVSREKKESFPLTVTSAQKNPTAFYLCASSTLRVSPLSGANVLTFGAGSRLTVL.

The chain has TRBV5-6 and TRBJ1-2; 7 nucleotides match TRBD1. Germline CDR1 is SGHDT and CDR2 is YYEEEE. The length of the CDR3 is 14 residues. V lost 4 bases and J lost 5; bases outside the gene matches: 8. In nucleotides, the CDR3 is TGTGCCAGCAGCCTGGGGACAGACCCTTATGGCTACACCTTC. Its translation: CASSLGTDPYGYTF.

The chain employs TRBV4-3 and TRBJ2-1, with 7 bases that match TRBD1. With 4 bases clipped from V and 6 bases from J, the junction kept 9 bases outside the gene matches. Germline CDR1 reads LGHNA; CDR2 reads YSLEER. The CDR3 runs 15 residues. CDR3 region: CASSRSPGQANEQFF. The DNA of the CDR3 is TGCGCCAGCAGCCGCTCACCAGGACAGGCCAATGAGCAGTTCTTC.

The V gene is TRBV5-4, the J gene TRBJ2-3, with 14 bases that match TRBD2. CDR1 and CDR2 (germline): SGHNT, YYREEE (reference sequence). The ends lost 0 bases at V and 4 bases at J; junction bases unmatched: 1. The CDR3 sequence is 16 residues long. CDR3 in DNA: TGTGCCAGCAGCTTGGGGACTAGCGGGGGGCCAGATACGCAGTATTTT. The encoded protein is CASSLGTSGGPDTQYF.

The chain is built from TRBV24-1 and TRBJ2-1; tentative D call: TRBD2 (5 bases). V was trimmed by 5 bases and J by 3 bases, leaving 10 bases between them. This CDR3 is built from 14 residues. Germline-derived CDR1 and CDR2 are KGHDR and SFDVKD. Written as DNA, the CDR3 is TGTGCCACCAGTGCCCCCGGACTCTACAATGAGCAGTTCTTC. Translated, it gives CATSAPGLYNEQFF.

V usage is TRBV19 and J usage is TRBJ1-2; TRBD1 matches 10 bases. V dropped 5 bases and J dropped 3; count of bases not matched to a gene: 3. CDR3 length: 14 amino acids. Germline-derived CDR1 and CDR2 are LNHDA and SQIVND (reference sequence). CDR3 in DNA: TGTGCCAGTAGTCCCGGGACAGGGGACTATGGCTACACCTTC. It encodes CASSPGTGDYGYTF.

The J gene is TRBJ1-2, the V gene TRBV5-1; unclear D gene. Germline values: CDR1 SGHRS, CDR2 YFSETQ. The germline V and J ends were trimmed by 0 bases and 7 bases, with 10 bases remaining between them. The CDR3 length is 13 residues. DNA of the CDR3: TGCGCCAGCAGCTTGGGAGGCCCTACTGGCTACACCTTC. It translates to CASSLGGPTGYTF.

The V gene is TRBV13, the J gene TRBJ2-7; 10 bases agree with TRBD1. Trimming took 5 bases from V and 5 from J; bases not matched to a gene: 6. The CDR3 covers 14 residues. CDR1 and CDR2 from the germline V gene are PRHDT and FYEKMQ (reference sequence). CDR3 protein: CASSTGQGGHEQYF. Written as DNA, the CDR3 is TGTGCCAGCAGCACCGGACAGGGGGGACACGAGCAGTACTTC.